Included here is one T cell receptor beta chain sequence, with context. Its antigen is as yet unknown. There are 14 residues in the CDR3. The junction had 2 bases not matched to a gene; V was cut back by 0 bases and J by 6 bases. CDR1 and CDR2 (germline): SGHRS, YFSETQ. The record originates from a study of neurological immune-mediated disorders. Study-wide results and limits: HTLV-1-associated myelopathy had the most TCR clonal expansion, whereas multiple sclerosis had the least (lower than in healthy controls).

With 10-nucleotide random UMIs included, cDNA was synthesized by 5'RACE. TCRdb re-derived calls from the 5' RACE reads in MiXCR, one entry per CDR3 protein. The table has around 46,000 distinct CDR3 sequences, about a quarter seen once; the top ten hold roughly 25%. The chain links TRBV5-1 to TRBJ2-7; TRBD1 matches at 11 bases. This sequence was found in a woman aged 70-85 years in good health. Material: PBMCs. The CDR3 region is CASSLGTGGAEQYF. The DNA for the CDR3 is TGCGCCAGCAGCTTGGGGACAGGGGGCGCCGAGCAGTACTTC.